This T cell receptor beta chain was documented in a study of T cell responses to AZD1222 COVID-19 vaccine. CDR1 and CDR2 (germline): GTSNPN, SVGIG (reference sequence). Trimming took off 0 bases at V and 6 bases at J, with 20 bases between the two ends. The CDR3 has 16 residues. The method was immunoSEQ multiplex PCR; TCRdb's version includes in-frame clones alone and lacks a portion of them. The table records 150,000 to 200,000 clones, over 85% of them present only once. This receptor was obtained from an adult in good health. Sample: peripheral blood, taken on day 0 of AZD1222 vaccination. The chain joins TRBV30 to TRBJ1-1; tentatively, D is TRBD1 (6 bases). CDR3 DNA: TGTGCCTGGAGTGTACTCCGGCAGGGGTTGCGGGCTGAAGCTTTCTTT. As protein: CAWSVLRQGLRAEAFF.